The entry that follows covers one TCR beta chain sequence. The antigen remains unidentified. This entry is derived from a study of cytomegalovirus exposure and HLA in healthy donors. There are 16 residues in the CDR3. Deletions cut 5 bases from V and 6 bases from J, with 22 bases between. The germline V gene has CDR1 SGHVS and CDR2 FQNEAQ. The PCR ran on 60 Vbeta and 13 Jbeta primers. Only in-frame clones appear in the TCRdb table, and some are missing; sequencing was by immunoSEQ multiplex PCR. Its listing shows 100,000 to 150,000 clones. Whole-study findings and limits: Among the most significant clusters, several appeared linked to common viral pathogens in a later analysis. Sequencing likely produced, as an artifact, a cluster of highly shared sequence variants.

The sequenced sample consisted of PBMCs. The clonotype originates from a man aged 30 to 39 in good health and CMV-seronegative. This rearrangement joins TRBV7-8 to TRBJ1-2; D remains unclear. CDR3 in amino acids: CASSALGIIRENGYTF. For the CDR3, the DNA is TGTGCCAGCAGCGCGCTGGGCATCATAAGGGAGAATGGCTACACCTTC.